This T cell receptor (beta chain) was found in a study of T cell repertoires in cytomegalovirus infection. Study-level information: CMV epitopes, recently identified HLA-C-restricted and well-studied HLA-B-restricted, were used. CMV infection plus the matching HLA type was flagged by public TCR beta signatures. Whole-study findings and limits: Within the response measured ex vivo, HLA-C-restricted CMV-specific TCR beta clonotypes were dominant.

MiXCR, run by TCRdb on the reads, gives a single entry per CDR3 protein. The table shows about 100,000 distinct CDR3 sequences, with approximately 32% occurring only once. This clonotype has just a few counts. No antigen is known for it. Trimming stripped 1 base from V and 1 base from J, with 4 bases between. The CDR3 is made up of 13 amino acids. Germline CDR1 and CDR2: DFQATT and SNEGSKA (reference sequence). The clonotype originates from a human donor in good health (CMV status not recorded). Some clones in this sample may be carry-over from other donors' samples. The material sequenced was CD8+ T cells from cultured PBMCs, taken from culture after CMV antigen stimulation. The chain employs TRBV20-1 and TRBJ2-2; no firm D call. The CDR3 nucleotides read TGCAGTGCTAGAGTAATGAACACCGGGGAGCTGTTTTTT. Protein sequence: CSARVMNTGELFF.